These T cell receptor beta chains were read from a single sample in a study of identical twins. TCRdb fed the 5' RACE reads into MiXCR, producing one record per CDR3 protein. This table has around 340,000 distinct CDR3 sequences, roughly 10% appearing once. Sample: naive T cells sorted from blood. These receptors came from a woman between 45 and 65 years old in good health. Each CDR3 is given with its conserved first and last residue. The D gene is left open where the match is weak. Only some rows state a clone size, as once, few, many or a class for expanded clones.

CDR3,DNA,J,V,D,size
CAWSRDRGKFGNQPQHF,TGTGCCTGGAGCCGGGACAGGGGAAAGTTCGGCAATCAGCCCCAGCATTTT,TRBJ1-5,TRBV30,TRBD1,few
CASSLTVAGGEFF,TGCGCCAGCAGCCTCACTGTGGCGGGGGGGGAGTTCTTC,TRBJ2-1,TRBV10-1,TRBD2,many
CASSLLGNTGELFF,TGTGCCAGCAGCTTGCTAGGGAACACCGGGGAGCTGTTTTTT,TRBJ2-2,TRBV12-3/TRBV12-4,.,many
CSARADLLNEQFF,TGCAGTGCTCGAGCGGATCTACTCAATGAGCAGTTCTTC,TRBJ2-1,TRBV20-1,.,many
CSAVTSEETQYF,TGCAGTGCTGTCACTAGCGAAGAGACCCAGTACTTC,TRBJ2-5,TRBV20-1,TRBD2,.
CASSLVRTLNTEAFF,TGTGCCAGCAGCTTGGTCCGGACTTTGAACACTGAAGCTTTCTTT,TRBJ1-1,TRBV5-5,.,many
CSVPLLAGGLPREQFF,TGCAGCGTCCCCCTTCTCGCAGGAGGGCTTCCGCGTGAGCAGTTCTTC,TRBJ2-1,TRBV29-1,.,many
CASSTTSGRYEQYF,TGCGCCAGCAGCACGACTAGCGGAAGGTACGAGCAGTACTTC,TRBJ2-7,TRBV5-1,TRBD2,many
CASSKGQGPYEQYF,TGTGCCAGCAGTAAGGGACAGGGTCCGTACGAGCAGTACTTC,TRBJ2-7,TRBV6-5,TRBD1,few
CASSLADFTDTQYF,TGTGCCAGCAGCTTAGCGGACTTCACAGATACGCAGTATTTT,TRBJ2-3,TRBV7-9,.,.
CASSLEGQGAFAKNIQYF,TGTGCCAGCAGCTTAGAGGGACAGGGGGCATTTGCCAAAAACATTCAGTACTTC,TRBJ2-4,TRBV13,TRBD1,few
CATSGLAGIVDTQYF,TGTGCCACCAGTGGTCTAGCGGGAATTGTGGATACGCAGTATTTT,TRBJ2-3,TRBV24-1,TRBD2,.
CASSEVVGQQFF,TGTGCCAGCAGTGAGGTGGTTGGCCAGCAGTTCTTC,TRBJ2-1,TRBV25-1,.,.
CASSPLADRYQETQYF,TGTGCCAGCAGCCCACTAGCGGATAGGTACCAAGAGACCCAGTACTTC,TRBJ2-5,TRBV27,TRBD2,.
CASSPDGTGAYEQYF,TGCGCCAGCAGCCCAGACGGGACAGGGGCCTACGAGCAGTACTTC,TRBJ2-7,TRBV5-1,TRBD1,many
CASRLTSGRAAGELFF,TGTGCCAGCAGACTTACTAGCGGGAGGGCCGCCGGGGAGCTGTTTTTT,TRBJ2-2,TRBV6-5,TRBD2,many
CASSAPGQPCTEAFF,TGTGCCAGCAGCGCGCCGGGACAGCCCTGCACTGAAGCTTTCTTT,TRBJ1-1,TRBV21-1,.,few
CAINSAYSYNEQFF,TGTGCCATCAATAGCGCTTACTCCTACAATGAGCAGTTCTTC,TRBJ2-1,TRBV10-3,.,.
CASHRKSGVWRNTDTQYF,TGTGCCAGCCATAGGAAAAGCGGGGTTTGGCGAAACACAGATACGCAGTATTTT,TRBJ2-3,TRBV12-3/TRBV12-4,TRBD2,.
CASSIPGGAETQYF,TGTGCCAGCAGCATTCCAGGGGGCGCCGAGACCCAGTACTTC,TRBJ2-5,TRBV7-2,TRBD1,few
CASSAGLAADSYNEQFF,TGTGCCAGCAGCGCCGGCCTGGCGGCCGATTCCTACAATGAGCAGTTCTTC,TRBJ2-1,TRBV7-8,.,many
CASSLTVANTEAFF,TGTGCCAGCAGTTTGACAGTCGCGAACACTGAAGCTTTCTTT,TRBJ1-1,TRBV12-3/TRBV12-4,.,many
CSATYRGSYNEQFF,TGCAGTGCTACTTACCGCGGGAGCTACAATGAGCAGTTCTTC,TRBJ2-1,TRBV20-1,TRBD2,many